This TCR beta chain originates from a study of blood T cell repertoires in COVID-19. Background on the study: Acute and convalescent COVID-19 samples came from the United States, Italy and Spain. The cDNA or gDNA used as material had been derived from T cells, B-cell-depleted T cells, or PBMCs.

As handled by the study authors: Amplifying reference gene primers gave estimates of nucleated cell counts. The data were produced by immunoSEQ multiplex PCR, yet TCRdb's version contains in-frame clones alone and is incomplete. D and trimming were read from the DNA, whereas the V and J calls and clone size are those reported in that table. This sample carries about 280,000 clones, about nine tenths of them seen once, and the ten largest clones take around 10%. Recruited during active infection, patients (from Seattle) were subsequently followed longitudinally. This receptor was obtained from a woman under 40 with COVID-19, enrolled during active disease. The sample comprised peripheral blood.

In nucleotides, the CDR3 is TGTGCCAGCAGCTTAGGGTCAACCAGGGGAGATACGCAGTATTTT. It encodes CASSLGSTRGDTQYF. The rearrangement joins TRBV7-7 to TRBJ2-3, with D perhaps matching TRBD1 (6 bases). Looked up from germline, CDR1 is SSHAT and CDR2 is FNYEAQ (reference sequence). The CDR3 is 15 residues long. Trimming cost V 1 base and J 5 bases, with 13 bases left between them.